In its sample, the clone carrying this TCR beta chain was seen a few times. Its antigen remains unidentified. The sample comes from a study of human T cells and chemical hapten exposure. Study-wide results and limits: Clustering by CDR3 similarity yielded significantly more large clusters from expanded TCRs than controls.

The time point: patch test 2, 6 weeks after DPC sensitization. Treatment denoted: therapeutic diphenylcyclopropenone sensitization with weekly scalp DPC. Extraction yielded total RNA from whole blood (unfractionated). TCRdb re-called the RACE reads through MiXCR, storing one row per CDR3 protein. Among around 50,000 distinct CDR3 sequences, around 9.4% were seen once, and the ten largest hold approximately 1.6%. The CDR3 totals 18 residues. This clonotype was sampled from a woman aged 50 to 60 with alopecia areata. Some clones in this sample may be carry-over from other donors' samples. Source: whole blood, taken in connection with sensitization to the hapten diphenylcyclopropenone (DPC). The chain has TRBV12-2 and TRBJ2-7. TRBV12-2 is flagged as a pseudogene. CDR3 nucleotide sequence: TGTGCAAGTCGCTTAGGGTCTTTAAGAGAGATGCTCTCCTACGAGCAGTACTTC. Translation: CASRLGSLREMLSYEQYF.